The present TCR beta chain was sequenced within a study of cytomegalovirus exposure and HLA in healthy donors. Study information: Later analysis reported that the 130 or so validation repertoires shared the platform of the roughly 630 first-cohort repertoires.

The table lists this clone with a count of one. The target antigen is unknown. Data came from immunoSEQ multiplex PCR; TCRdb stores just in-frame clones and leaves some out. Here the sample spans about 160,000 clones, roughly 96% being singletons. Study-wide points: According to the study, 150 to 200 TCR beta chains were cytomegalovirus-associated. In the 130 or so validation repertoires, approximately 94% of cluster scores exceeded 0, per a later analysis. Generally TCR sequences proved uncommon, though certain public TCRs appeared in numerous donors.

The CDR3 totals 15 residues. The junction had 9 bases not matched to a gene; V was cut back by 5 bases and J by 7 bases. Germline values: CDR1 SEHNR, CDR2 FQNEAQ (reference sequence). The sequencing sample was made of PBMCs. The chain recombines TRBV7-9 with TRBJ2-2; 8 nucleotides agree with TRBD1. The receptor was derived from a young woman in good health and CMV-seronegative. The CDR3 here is CASSPGGGYGGELFF. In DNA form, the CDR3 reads TGTGCCAGCAGCCCAGGGGGCGGATATGGCGGGGAGCTGTTTTTT.